The clone carrying this T cell receptor (beta chain) was recorded at least ten times. No antigen is known for it. From the 5' RACE reads, TCRdb called clonotypes with MiXCR, one entry per CDR3 protein. This repertoire shows 8,700 or so distinct CDR3 sequences, approximately 15% found once; its top ten account for about 13%. V dropped 4 bases and J dropped 7; count of bases not matched to a gene: 3. CDR1 and CDR2 from the germline V gene are SGHRS and YFSETQ. The CDR3 is 14 residues long. This sample stems from a study of spatial heterogeneity in lung cancer. Notes on the study in general: For expanded intratumoral alpha and beta TCRs, counts tracked tumor mutation counts.

Time point indicated: sample taken at primary tumor resection. The chain uses TRBV5-1 and TRBJ2-5, with TRBD2 matching over 14 bases. The sequence was obtained from a male donor with early-stage non-small cell lung cancer. The sequencing here drew on lung tumor tissue, taken at surgery. The CDR3 nucleotides are TGCGCCAGCAGCCCGGGACTAGCGGGAGTGACCCAGTACTTC. Its protein is CASSPGLAGVTQYF. Full variable domain (rest looked up from reference TRBV5-1 and TRBJ2-5): KAGVTQTPRYLIKTRGQQVTLSCSPISGHRSVSWYQQTPGQGLQFLFEYFSETQRNKGNFPGRFSGRQFSNSRSEMNVSTLELGDSALYLCASSPGLAGVTQYFGPGTRLLVL.